This T cell receptor (beta chain) originates from a study of cytomegalovirus exposure and HLA in healthy donors. For the study at large: Of over 350 genotyped donors, roughly 76% grouped in the Caucasian-associated ancestry cluster. Study-level findings and limits: In an earlier analysis, most TCR beta V segments were productive about 87% or about 30% of the time. Reported findings show TCR beta sequences accurately forecast HLA-A and HLA-B alleles in most subjects.

Between the trimmed V and J ends, which lost 8 bases and 2 bases, there was a span of 10 bases. CDR1 and CDR2 (germline): MNHNY, SVGAGI (reference sequence). CDR3 length: 13 amino acids. In regard to this clone: The target antigen is unknown.

With 60 Vbeta and 13 Jbeta primers, the PCR was carried out. Sequencing used immunoSEQ multiplex PCR; TCRdb keeps in-frame clones, though not all of them. This repertoire shows nearly 110,000 clones, 65% to 80% found once; its top ten account for 2.5% to 3.5%. This clonotype was obtained from a male donor in good health and CMV-seropositive. The sequencing input was PBMCs. The J gene is TRBJ1-5, the V gene TRBV6-6; D unclear. CDR3 in amino acids: CASDLERNQPQHF. The DNA of the CDR3 is TGTGCCAGCGATCTAGAGCGCAATCAGCCCCAGCATTTT.